This is a list of T cell receptor beta chains from one sample in a study of Ad26.COV2.S vaccination and SARS-CoV-2 variants. The repertoire was sequenced with immunoSEQ multiplex PCR; TCRdb's copy has only in-frame clones and lacks some. The sample lists 400,000 to 450,000 clones; around 90% were seen once. This material consisted of peripheral blood, taken in a trial of Ad26.COV2.S vaccine versus placebo. These receptors all come from a person between 18 and 60 years old who received the Ad26.COV2.S COVID-19 vaccine or a placebo. The CDR3 runs from the conserved cysteine through the conserved F or W. D genes are given only for firm matches. Clone size, where shown, is once, few, many, or a class for clones that have expanded.

j_gene: TRBJ1-5
d_gene: .
abundance: .
v_gene: TRBV6-2/TRBV6-3
CDR3aa: CASSWSGRGQPQHF
CDR3nt: TGTGCCAGCAGTTGGTCAGGGAGGGGTCAGCCCCAGCATTTT

j_gene: TRBJ2-1
d_gene: .
abundance: .
v_gene: TRBV29-1
CDR3aa: CSVEEPGGKGFF
CDR3nt: TGCAGCGTTGAGGAACCTGGGGGGAAAGGGTTCTTC

j_gene: TRBJ2-7
d_gene: .
abundance: .
v_gene: TRBV6-2/TRBV6-3
CDR3aa: CASSPSRTAHEQYF
CDR3nt: TGTGCCAGCAGTCCCTCCCGGACCGCGCACGAGCAGTACTTC

j_gene: TRBJ1-2
d_gene: .
abundance: .
v_gene: TRBV2
CDR3aa: CASSKTWQNGYTF
CDR3nt: TGTGCCAGCAGTAAAACGTGGCAGAATGGCTACACCTTC

j_gene: TRBJ2-2
d_gene: .
abundance: .
v_gene: TRBV7-3
CDR3aa: CASSLYPSTGELFF
CDR3nt: TGTGCCAGCAGCCTATACCCCAGCACCGGGGAGCTGTTTTTT

j_gene: TRBJ2-7
d_gene: TRBD1
abundance: few
v_gene: TRBV11-3
CDR3aa: CASSLSGQGSYEQYF
CDR3nt: TGTGCCAGCAGTCTTTCCGGACAGGGTTCCTACGAGCAGTACTTC

j_gene: TRBJ2-7
d_gene: TRBD2
abundance: .
v_gene: TRBV5-1
CDR3aa: CASSSTGVAGGYEQYF
CDR3nt: TGCGCCAGCAGCTCGACCGGGGTAGCGGGAGGGTACGAGCAGTACTTC

j_gene: TRBJ1-1
d_gene: .
abundance: .
v_gene: TRBV19
CDR3aa: CASTAGWTEAFF
CDR3nt: TGTGCCAGTACCGCAGGGTGGACTGAAGCTTTCTTT

j_gene: TRBJ2-2
d_gene: .
abundance: .
v_gene: TRBV9
CDR3aa: CASSVVVNTGELFF
CDR3nt: TGTGCCAGCAGCGTAGTGGTCAACACCGGGGAGCTGTTTTTT

j_gene: TRBJ2-3
d_gene: TRBD2
abundance: .
v_gene: TRBV29-1
CDR3aa: CSALLAGTDTQYF
CDR3nt: TGCAGCGCCCTCCTAGCGGGGACAGATACGCAGTATTTT

j_gene: TRBJ2-7
d_gene: .
abundance: .
v_gene: TRBV28
CDR3aa: CASSPPTGIFPYEQYF
CDR3nt: TGTGCCAGCAGCCCCCCAACAGGAATCTTTCCCTACGAGCAGTACTTC

j_gene: TRBJ2-7
d_gene: .
abundance: .
v_gene: TRBV19
CDR3aa: CASSSDSSYEQYF
CDR3nt: TGTGCCAGTAGTTCGGACAGCTCCTACGAGCAGTACTTC

j_gene: TRBJ2-6
d_gene: .
abundance: .
v_gene: TRBV4-1
CDR3aa: CASSHQGQSHSGANVLTF
CDR3nt: TGCGCCAGCAGCCATCAGGGGCAGAGCCACTCTGGGGCCAACGTCCTGACTTTC

j_gene: TRBJ2-7
d_gene: TRBD2
abundance: .
v_gene: TRBV5-6
CDR3aa: CASSLAMSGSYYEQYF
CDR3nt: TGTGCCAGCAGCTTGGCTATGAGCGGGAGTTATTACGAGCAGTACTTC

j_gene: TRBJ2-3
d_gene: TRBD2
abundance: once
v_gene: TRBV30
CDR3aa: CAWSVRTSGSRYTQYF
CDR3nt: TGTGCCTGGAGTGTACGGACTAGCGGGAGTAGGTATACGCAGTATTTT

j_gene: TRBJ2-1
d_gene: TRBD2
abundance: few
v_gene: TRBV7-2
CDR3aa: CASSLGTSGHPEQFF
CDR3nt: TGTGCCAGCAGCCTGGGGACTAGCGGGCACCCCGAGCAGTTCTTC

j_gene: TRBJ2-3
d_gene: .
abundance: .
v_gene: TRBV19
CDR3aa: CASSIGGAGDTQYF
CDR3nt: TGTGCCAGTAGTATTGGGGGGGCTGGAGATACGCAGTATTTT